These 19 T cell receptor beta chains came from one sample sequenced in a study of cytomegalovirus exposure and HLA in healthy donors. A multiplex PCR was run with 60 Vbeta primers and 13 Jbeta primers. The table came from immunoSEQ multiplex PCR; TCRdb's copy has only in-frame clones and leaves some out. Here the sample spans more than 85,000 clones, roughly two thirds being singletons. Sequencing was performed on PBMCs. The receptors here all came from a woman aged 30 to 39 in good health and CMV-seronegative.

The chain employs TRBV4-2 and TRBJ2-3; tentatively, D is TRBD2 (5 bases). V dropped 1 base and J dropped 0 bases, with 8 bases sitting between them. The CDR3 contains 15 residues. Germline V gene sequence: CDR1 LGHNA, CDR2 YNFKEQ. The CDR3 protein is CASSQVPGSTDTQYF. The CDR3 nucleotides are TGTGCCAGCAGCCAAGTTCCGGGAAGCACAGATACGCAGTATTTT.

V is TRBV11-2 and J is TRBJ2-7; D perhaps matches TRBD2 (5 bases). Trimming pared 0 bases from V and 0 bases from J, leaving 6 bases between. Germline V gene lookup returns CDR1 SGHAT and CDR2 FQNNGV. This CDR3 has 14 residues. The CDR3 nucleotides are TGTGCCAGCAGCTTAGATGGAGGCTCCTACGAGCAGTACTTC. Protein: CASSLDGGSYEQYF. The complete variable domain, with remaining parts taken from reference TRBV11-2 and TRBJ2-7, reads EAGVAQSPRYKIIEKRQSVAFWCNPISGHATLYWYQQILGQGPKLLIQFQNNGVVDDSQLPKDRFSAERLKGVDSTLKIQPAKLEDSAVYLCASSLDGGSYEQYFGPGTRLTVT.

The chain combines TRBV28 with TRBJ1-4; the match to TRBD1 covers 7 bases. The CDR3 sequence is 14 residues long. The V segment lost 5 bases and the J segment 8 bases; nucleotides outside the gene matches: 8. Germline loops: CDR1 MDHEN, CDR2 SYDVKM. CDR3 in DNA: TGTGCCAGCAGTGGCACAGGGGCTGGGGAAAAACTGTTTTTT. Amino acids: CASSGTGAGEKLFF.

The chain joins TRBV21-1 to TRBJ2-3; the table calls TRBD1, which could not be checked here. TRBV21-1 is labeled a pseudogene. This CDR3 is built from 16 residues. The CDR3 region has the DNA TGTGCCAGCAGCCTAAACTCACAGGGGACAACGGATACGCAGTATTTT. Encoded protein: CASSLNSQGTTDTQYF.

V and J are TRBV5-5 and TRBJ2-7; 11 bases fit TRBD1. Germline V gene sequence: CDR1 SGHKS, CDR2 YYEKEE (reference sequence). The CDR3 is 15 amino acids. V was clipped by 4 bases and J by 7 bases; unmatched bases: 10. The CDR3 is CASSPTSRDRGEQYF. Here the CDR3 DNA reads TGTGCCAGCAGCCCGACGTCCCGGGACAGGGGGGAGCAGTACTTC.

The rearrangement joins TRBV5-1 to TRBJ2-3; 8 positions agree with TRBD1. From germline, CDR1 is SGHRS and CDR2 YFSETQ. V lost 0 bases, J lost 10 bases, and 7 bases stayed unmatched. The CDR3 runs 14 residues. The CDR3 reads CASSLALDRVSQYF. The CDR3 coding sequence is TGCGCCAGCAGCTTGGCCCTGGACAGGGTCTCGCAGTATTTT. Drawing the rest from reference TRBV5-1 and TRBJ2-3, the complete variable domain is KAGVTQTPRYLIKTRGQQVTLSCSPISGHRSVSWYQQTPGQGLQFLFEYFSETQRNKGNFPGRFSGRQFSNSRSEMNVSTLELGDSALYLCASSLALDRVSQYFGPGTRLTVL.

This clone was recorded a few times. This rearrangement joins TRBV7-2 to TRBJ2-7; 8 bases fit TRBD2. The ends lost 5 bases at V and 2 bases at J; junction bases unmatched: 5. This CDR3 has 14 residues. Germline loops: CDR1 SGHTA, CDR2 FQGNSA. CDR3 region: CASSTGRGPYEQYF. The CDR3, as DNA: TGTGCCAGCAGCACCGGGAGGGGACCCTACGAGCAGTACTTC.

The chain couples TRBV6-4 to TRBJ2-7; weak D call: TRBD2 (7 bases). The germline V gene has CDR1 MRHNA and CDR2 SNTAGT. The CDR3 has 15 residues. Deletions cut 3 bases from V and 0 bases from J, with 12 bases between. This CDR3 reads CASSEKGGSSYEQYF. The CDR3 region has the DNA TGTGCCAGCAGTGAGAAGGGGGGGAGCTCCTACGAGCAGTACTTC.

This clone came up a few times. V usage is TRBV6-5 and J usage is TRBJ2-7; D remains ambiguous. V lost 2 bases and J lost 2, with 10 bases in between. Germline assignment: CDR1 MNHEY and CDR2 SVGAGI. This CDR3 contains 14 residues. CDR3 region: CASSYAEHPYEQYF. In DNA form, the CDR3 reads TGTGCCAGCAGTTACGCGGAGCATCCCTACGAGCAGTACTTC.

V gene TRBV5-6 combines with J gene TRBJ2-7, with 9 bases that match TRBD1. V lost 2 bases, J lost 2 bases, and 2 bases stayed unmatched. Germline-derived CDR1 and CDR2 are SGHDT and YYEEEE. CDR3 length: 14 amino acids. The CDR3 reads CASSFRTGAYEQYF. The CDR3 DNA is TGTGCCAGCAGCTTCCGGACAGGGGCCTACGAGCAGTACTTC.

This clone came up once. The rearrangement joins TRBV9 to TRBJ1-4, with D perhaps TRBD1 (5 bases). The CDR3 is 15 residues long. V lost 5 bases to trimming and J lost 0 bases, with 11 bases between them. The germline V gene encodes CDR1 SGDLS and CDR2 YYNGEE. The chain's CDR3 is CASRRQPTTNEKLFF. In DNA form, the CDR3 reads TGTGCCAGCAGGCGACAGCCTACAACTAATGAAAAACTGTTTTTT.

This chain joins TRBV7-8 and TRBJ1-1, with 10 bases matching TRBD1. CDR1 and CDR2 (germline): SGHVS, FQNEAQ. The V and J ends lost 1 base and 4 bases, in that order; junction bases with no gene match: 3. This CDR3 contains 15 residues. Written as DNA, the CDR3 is TGTGCCAGCAGCTTAGGGGACAGGGGAGTCACTGAAGCTTTCTTT. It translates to CASSLGDRGVTEAFF.

CDR3 loop: CAISGETSGTGELFF. In DNA, the CDR3 is TGTGCCATCAGTGGGGAGACCTCTGGGACCGGGGAGCTGTTTTTT. The gene calls are TRBV10-3 and TRBJ2-2; D is perhaps TRBD2 (5 bases). This CDR3 has 15 residues. The germline V gene has CDR1 ENHRY and CDR2 SYGVKD. Trimming removed 4 bases from V and 5 bases from J, with 14 bases in between.

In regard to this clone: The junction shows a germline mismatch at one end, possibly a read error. The CDR3 region is CASPGGLF. In DNA form, the CDR3 reads TGTGCCAGTCCAGGAGGCCTTTTT. The chain couples TRBV6-5 to TRBJ1-2; D is uncertain. CDR3 length: 8 amino acids. Germline V gene sequence: CDR1 MNHEY, CDR2 SVGAGI.

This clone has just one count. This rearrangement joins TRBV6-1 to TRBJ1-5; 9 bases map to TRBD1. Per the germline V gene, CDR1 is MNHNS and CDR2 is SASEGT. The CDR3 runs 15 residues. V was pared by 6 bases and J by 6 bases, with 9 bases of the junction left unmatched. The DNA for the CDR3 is TGTGCCAGCAGCCGGGACAGGGAGGGTAGTCAGCCCCAGCATTTT. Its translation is CASSRDREGSQPQHF.

CDR3 nucleotide sequence: TGTGCCAGCAGCTCCGTGCGTGACAGCTACGAGCAGTACTTC. It codes for CASSSVRDSYEQYF. The rearrangement joins TRBV7-8 to TRBJ2-7, with D possibly being TRBD1 (5 bases). V shed 4 bases and J shed 3 bases, with 13 bases lying between them. Germline-derived CDR1 and CDR2 are SGHVS and FQNEAQ. The CDR3 has 14 residues.

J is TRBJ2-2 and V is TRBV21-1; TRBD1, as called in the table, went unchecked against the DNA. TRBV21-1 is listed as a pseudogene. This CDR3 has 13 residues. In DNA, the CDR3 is TGTGCCAGCCATGGACAGTGCACCGGGGAGCTGTTTTTT. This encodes CASHGQCTGELFF.

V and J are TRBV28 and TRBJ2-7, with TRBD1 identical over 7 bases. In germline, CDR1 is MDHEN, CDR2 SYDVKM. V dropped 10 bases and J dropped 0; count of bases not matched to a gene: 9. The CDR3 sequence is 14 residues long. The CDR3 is CATFRQGSSYEQYF. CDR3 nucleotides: TGTGCCACCTTTCGACAGGGCTCCTCCTACGAGCAGTACTTC.

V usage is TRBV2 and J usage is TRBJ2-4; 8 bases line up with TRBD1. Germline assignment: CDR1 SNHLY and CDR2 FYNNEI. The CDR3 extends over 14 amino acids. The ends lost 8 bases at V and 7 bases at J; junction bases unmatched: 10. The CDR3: CASGPKTGANIQYF. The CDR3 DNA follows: TGTGCCAGCGGCCCGAAGACAGGGGCGAACATTCAGTACTTC.